This T cell receptor (beta chain) comes out of a study of blood T cell repertoires in COVID-19. In the study overall: T cells, B-cell-depleted T cells, or PBMCs supplied cDNA or gDNA.

With V trimmed by 7 bases and J by 7 bases, 9 bases remained unmatched. CDR1 is LNHDA, CDR2 SQIVND, per germline (reference sequence). This CDR3 has 14 amino acids. Under the authors' procedure: Counts of nucleated cells, estimated from reference gene primer amplification, were obtained. This table comes from immunoSEQ multiplex PCR, and its TCRdb copy is limited to in-frame clones, with some not included. V and J calls and clone size are as listed in that table; D and trimming were resolved from the DNA. The sample yields 200,000 to 250,000 clones, more than 75% seen once. The sample taken for sequencing was peripheral blood. This receptor was taken from a man older than 75 with acute or convalescent COVID-19. V gene TRBV19 combines with J gene TRBJ1-4; 7 positions match TRBD1. The CDR3 DNA reads TGTGCCAGTACTCGAGGGGGCGGTAGTGAAAAACTGTTTTTT. This codes for CASTRGGGSEKLFF.